Sequencing of this T cell receptor (beta chain) was carried out in a study of PD-L1 blockade in urothelial cancer. CDR3 size: 15 residues. Per the germline V gene, CDR1 is MNHNS and CDR2 is SASEGT. Trimming pared 2 bases from V and 2 bases from J, leaving 13 bases between. The table came from immunoSEQ multiplex PCR; TCRdb's copy has only in-frame clones and leaves some out. The data contain tens of thousands of clones, 75% to 90% of them singletons. The sample's time point: pretreatment peripheral blood. This specimen was PBMCs, taken around atezolizumab (anti-PD-L1) treatment. This chain connects TRBV6-1 to TRBJ2-7, with a weak D call TRBD1 (6 bases). This TCR came from a man aged 55 to 69 with urothelial cancer. The CDR3 DNA follows: TGTGCCAGCAGTGAACTGGGGGCATCCACCTACGAGCAGTACTTC. The encoded protein is CASSELGASTYEQYF.